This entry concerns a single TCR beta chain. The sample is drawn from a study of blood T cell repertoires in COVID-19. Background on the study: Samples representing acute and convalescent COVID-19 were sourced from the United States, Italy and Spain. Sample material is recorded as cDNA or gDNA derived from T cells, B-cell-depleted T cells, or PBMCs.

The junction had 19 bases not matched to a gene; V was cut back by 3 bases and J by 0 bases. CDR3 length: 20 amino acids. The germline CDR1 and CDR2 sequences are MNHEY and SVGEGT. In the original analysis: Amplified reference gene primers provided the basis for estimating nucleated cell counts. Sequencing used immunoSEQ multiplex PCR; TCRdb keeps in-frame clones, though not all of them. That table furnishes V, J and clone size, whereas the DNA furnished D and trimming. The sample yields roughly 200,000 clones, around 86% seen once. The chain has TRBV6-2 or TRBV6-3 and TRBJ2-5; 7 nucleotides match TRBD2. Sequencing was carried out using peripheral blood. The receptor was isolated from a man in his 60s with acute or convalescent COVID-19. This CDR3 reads CASSYLAKAGDALYQETQYF. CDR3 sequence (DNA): TGTGCCAGCAGTTATTTGGCGAAGGCGGGGGATGCCTTGTACCAAGAGACCCAGTACTTC.